A single sample gave rise to the 11 T cell receptor beta chains below, sequenced in a study of T cells after posttransplantation cyclophosphamide. Libraries were prepared by immunoSEQ multiplex PCR; TCRdb keeps only in-frame clonotypes and omits some of them. The data hold approximately 19,000 clones, with 85% to 90% observed a single time. Control samples came 1 year after myeloablative marrow transplants with methotrexate plus calcineurin inhibitor. Sequencing was performed on PBMCs, taken approximately 370 days after allogeneic stem cell transplant with calcineurin inhibitor and methotrexate. These receptors all come from a female patient between 30 and 40 years old who received an allogeneic stem cell transplant from an unrelated donor, was CMV-positive, and had acute and chronic GVHD. These T cells may partly come from the graft donor.

This CDR3 reads CSGRAGETQYF. The CDR3, as DNA: TGCAGCGGGAGGGCCGGGGAGACCCAGTACTTC. The gene calls are TRBV29-1 and TRBJ2-5, with D possibly being TRBD2 (6 bases). Per germline, CDR1 SQVTM and CDR2 ANQGSEA. V shed 7 bases and J shed 5 bases, with 11 bases lying between them. The CDR3 spans 11 residues.

The rearrangement joins TRBV7-6 to TRBJ2-3; no clear D. The CDR3 has 14 residues. V was cut by 5 bases and J by 6 bases, with 15 bases left in between. Germline lookup yields CDR1 SGHVS and CDR2 FNYEAQ. The CDR3 loop reads CASSPAGLGDTQYF. CDR3 sequence (DNA): TGTGCCAGCAGCCCCGCTGGTCTCGGTGATACGCAGTATTTT.

The sample holds one count of this clone. V and J are TRBV11-3 and TRBJ2-2, with a tentative D call TRBD2 (6 bases). Trimming left V 2 bases short and J 5 bases short, with 15 bases between. The germline CDR1 and CDR2 sequences are SGHNT and YENEEA. This CDR3 spans 16 amino acids. CDR3 sequence (DNA): TGTGCCAGCAGCTTACAGGTGGGAGGCCGGACCGGGGAGCTGTTTTTT. Its translation: CASSLQVGGRTGELFF.

This clone has only one observation. The V call is TRBV5-8, the J call TRBJ2-1, with D unclear. Between the trimmed V and J ends, which lost 7 bases and 8 bases, there was a span of 7 bases. The CDR3 is made up of 10 amino acids. CDR1 is SGHTS and CDR2 is YDEGEE in the germline V gene. CDR3 loop: CASSFDEQFF. DNA of the CDR3: TGTGCCAGCTCTTTCGATGAGCAGTTCTTC.

Here the CDR3 DNA reads TGCGCCAGCAGCGGAGGGACTAGCGGGATTATGGATACGCAGTATTTT. Protein sequence: CASSGGTSGIMDTQYF. The rearrangement uses TRBV5-1 and TRBJ2-3; 13 nucleotides agree with TRBD2. V shed 4 bases, J shed 6 bases, and the junction held 8 bases outside the gene matches. The germline V gene has CDR1 SGHRS and CDR2 YFSETQ. This CDR3 is built from 16 residues.

The rearrangement joins TRBV7-9 to TRBJ2-5; no clear D. V lost 5 bases to trimming and J lost 2 bases, with 9 bases between them. Germline V gene lookup returns CDR1 SEHNR and CDR2 FQNEAQ (reference sequence). The CDR3 length is 13 residues. In DNA, the CDR3 is TGTGCCAGCAGCAAGAGGCTACAAGAGACCCAGTACTTC. This translates into CASSKRLQETQYF.

This chain links TRBV5-4 with TRBJ2-1; 9 bases map to TRBD2. V was clipped by 5 bases and J by 4 bases; unmatched bases: 7. The CDR3 contains 15 residues. Germline V gene sequence: CDR1 SGHNT, CDR2 YYREEE (reference sequence). In DNA form, the CDR3 reads TGTGCCAGCAGTACAATAGCGGGAGCTTACAATGAGCAGTTCTTC. Translated, it gives CASSTIAGAYNEQFF.

V is TRBV14 and J is TRBJ2-3; 12 bases are shared with TRBD1. J was trimmed by 6 bases and V by 3 bases; bases with no gene match: 4. CDR1 is SGHDN, CDR2 FVKESK, per germline. The CDR3 consists of 15 residues. CDR3 protein: CASSQGQGAFDTQYF. CDR3 coding DNA: TGTGCCAGCAGCCAGGGACAGGGGGCATTCGATACGCAGTATTTT.

The chain joins TRBV15 to TRBJ2-1; a weak D match, TRBD1 (5 bases). Trimming left V 5 bases short and J 1 base short, with 24 bases between. From germline, CDR1 is LNHNV and CDR2 YYDKDF (reference sequence). The CDR3 consists of 19 residues. The DNA for the CDR3 is TGTGCCACCAGCTCAGATTCTCTTTTACAGGTAGTTTCCTACAATGAGCAGTTCTTC. Translation: CATSSDSLLQVVSYNEQFF.

The V gene is TRBV7-2, the J gene TRBJ1-4; D is unresolved. Trimming took off 5 bases at V and 8 bases at J, with 15 bases between the two ends. The germline V gene encodes CDR1 SGHTA and CDR2 FQGNSA. There are 14 residues in the CDR3. The chain's CDR3 is CASSQRSSREKLFF. In nucleotides, the CDR3 is TGTGCCAGCAGCCAACGGTCGAGCCGGGAAAAACTGTTTTTT.

The chain has TRBV27 and TRBJ2-1, with TRBD2 identical over 11 bases. The CDR3 has 17 residues. V shed 3 bases, J shed 6 bases, and the junction held 10 bases outside the gene matches. Germline CDR1 is MNHEY and CDR2 is SMNVEV (reference sequence). The CDR3 DNA reads TGTGCCAGCAGTTTTCTTTCGGCTAGCGGGAGGTCCAATGAGCAGTTCTTC. This sequence encodes CASSFLSASGRSNEQFF.